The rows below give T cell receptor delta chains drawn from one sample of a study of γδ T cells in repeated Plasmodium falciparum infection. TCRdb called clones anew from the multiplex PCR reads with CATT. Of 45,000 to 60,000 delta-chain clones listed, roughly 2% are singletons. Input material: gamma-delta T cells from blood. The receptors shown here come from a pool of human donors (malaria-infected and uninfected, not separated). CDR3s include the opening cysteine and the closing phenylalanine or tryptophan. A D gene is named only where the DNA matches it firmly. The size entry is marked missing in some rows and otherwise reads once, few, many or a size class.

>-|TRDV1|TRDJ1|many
CALGESDNNVILGQYTDKLIF
TGTGCTCTTGGGGAATCCGACAACAACGTTATCCTGGGACAATACACCGATAAACTCATCTTT
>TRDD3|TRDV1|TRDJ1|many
CALGERLPPSSFYWGIPPDKLIF
TGTGCTCTTGGGGAACGACTCCCACCTTCCTCATTCTACTGGGGGATACCCCCCGATAAACTCATCTTT
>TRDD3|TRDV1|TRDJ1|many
CALGERTYLLPGDTRGGDDKLIF
TGTGCTCTTGGGGAACGGACTTACCTATTACCGGGGGATACGCGCGGGGGAGACGATAAACTCATCTTT
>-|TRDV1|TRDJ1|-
CALGDETNYGDYPDKLIF
TGTGCTCTTGGGGACGAAACCAACTACGGCGACTATCCCGATAAACTCATCTTT
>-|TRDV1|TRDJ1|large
CALGEPRGELIF
TGTGCTCTTGGGGAACCCCGAGGCGAACTCATCTTT
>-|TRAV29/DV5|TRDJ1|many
CAASSVVFEKRWWGLYTDKLIF
TGTGCAGCAAGCTCAGTAGTATTTGAAAAGCGGTGGTGGGGACTTTACACCGATAAACTCATCTTT
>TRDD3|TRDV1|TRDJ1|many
CALGENHTSPSGGIPDTDKLIF
TGTGCTCTTGGGGAGAACCATACTTCCCCCAGCGGGGGGATACCGGACACCGATAAACTCATCTTT
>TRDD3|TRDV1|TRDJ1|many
CALGLQLPGGFNTDKLIF
TGTGCTCTTGGTCTCCAGTTACCTGGGGGATTCAACACCGATAAACTCATCTTT
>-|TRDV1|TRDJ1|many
CALGVPSSDKLIF
TGTGCTCTTGGAGTTCCCAGTTCCGATAAACTCATCTTT
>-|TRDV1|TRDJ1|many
CALGELMIDDKLIF
TGTGCTCTTGGGGAATTGATGATTGACGATAAACTCATCTTT
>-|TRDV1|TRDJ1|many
CALGEFPIPGGCHGLIF
TGTGCTCTTGGGGAATTTCCTATTCCTGGGGGTTGCCACGGGCTCATCTTT
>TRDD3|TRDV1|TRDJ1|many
CALGEYWGINTDKLIF
TGTGCTCTTGGGGAGTACTGGGGGATAAACACCGATAAACTCATCTTT
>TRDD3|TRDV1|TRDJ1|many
CALGEPGGPFTDKLIF
TGTGCTCTTGGGGAACCTGGGGGTCCCTTCACCGATAAACTCATCTTT
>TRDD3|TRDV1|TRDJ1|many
CALGERKKRVLGDGDKLIF
TGTGCTCTTGGGGAAAGGAAGAAACGTGTACTGGGGGACGGCGATAAACTCATCTTT
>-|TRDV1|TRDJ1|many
CALGEPPWEALYSDKLIF
TGTGCTCTTGGGGAACCCCCGTGGGAGGCCCTATACTCCGATAAACTCATCTTT
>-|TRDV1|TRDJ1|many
CALGERQWIGGYTDKLIF
TGTGCTCTTGGGGAACGTCAATGGATTGGAGGGTACACCGATAAACTCATCTTT
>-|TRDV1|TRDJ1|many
CALGFIPTGKLIF
TGTGCTCTTGGGTTTATACCCACTGGTAAACTCATCTTT
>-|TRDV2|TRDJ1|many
CACDRLGFKKLIF
TGTGCCTGTGACCGACTGGGCTTCAAAAAACTCATCTTT
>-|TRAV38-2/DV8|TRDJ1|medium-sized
CAYRASRYGYTDKLIF
TGTGCTTATAGGGCCAGTCGATACGGATACACCGATAAACTCATCTTT
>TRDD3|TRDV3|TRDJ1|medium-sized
CAFVIAPKLSTGGYGPLYTDKLIF
TGTGCCTTTGTCATCGCTCCGAAACTATCTACTGGGGGATACGGGCCTCTCTACACCGATAAACTCATCTTT
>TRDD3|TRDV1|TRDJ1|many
CALGDTFHSIRPRGILGIQAADKLIF
TGTGCTCTTGGGGACACCTTCCACTCTATCCGCCCTCGGGGGATACTGGGGATACAGGCGGCCGATAAACTCATCTTT
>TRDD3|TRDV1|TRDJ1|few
CALGEPLLGDFDKLIF
TGTGCTCTTGGGGAACCTCTACTGGGGGACTTCGATAAACTCATCTTT
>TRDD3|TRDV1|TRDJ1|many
CALGIKFPPVLGEYTDKLIF
TGTGCTCTTGGGATCAAATTCCCCCCCGTACTGGGGGAATACACCGATAAACTCATCTTT
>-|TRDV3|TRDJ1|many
CAAGGTDKLIF
TGTGCCGCCGGCGGCACCGATAAACTCATCTTT
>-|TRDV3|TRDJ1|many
CALKLPYTDKLIF
TGTGCCTTAAAACTACCGTACACCGATAAACTCATCTTT
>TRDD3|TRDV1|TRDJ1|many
CALGEKSPPAWLGDATDKLIF
TGTGCTCTTGGGGAAAAAAGTCCACCTGCCTGGCTGGGGGACGCCACCGATAAACTCATCTTT
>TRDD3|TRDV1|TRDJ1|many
CALGERALPSYWGSYTDKLIF
TGTGCTCTTGGGGAACGGGCCCTCCCCTCTTACTGGGGGTCCTACACCGATAAACTCATCTTT
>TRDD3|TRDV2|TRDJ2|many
CACDPLTGGYTAQLFF
TGTGCCTGTGACCCCCTTACTGGGGGATACACAGCACAACTCTTCTTT
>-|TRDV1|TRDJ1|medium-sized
CALGEGSLFGVPWYTDKLIF
TGTGCTCTTGGGGAAGGCTCCCTATTCGGCGTACCCTGGTACACCGATAAACTCATCTTT
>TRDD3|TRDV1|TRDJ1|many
CALGVTAFLQLLGDKGDEYTDKLIF
TGTGCTCTTGGGGTCACGGCCTTCCTCCAACTACTGGGGGATAAGGGGGACGAATACACCGATAAACTCATCTTT
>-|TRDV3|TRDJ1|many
CAFSFPTDLWGAHTDKLIF
TGTGCCTTTAGCTTTCCTACGGATCTCTGGGGGGCGCACACCGATAAACTCATCTTT
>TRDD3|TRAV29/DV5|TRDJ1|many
CAASALMLHGLLGDNKYTDKLIF
TGTGCAGCAAGCGCGCTTATGCTCCACGGATTACTGGGGGATAATAAGTACACCGATAAACTCATCTTT
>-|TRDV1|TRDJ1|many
CALGECEYLGSGIGTDKLIF
TGTGCTCTTGGGGAGTGTGAGTACCTAGGCAGCGGGATAGGCACCGATAAACTCATCTTT
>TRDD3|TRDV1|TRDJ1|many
CALGPRSRSYVKLGDPSLIF
TGTGCTCTTGGGCCCCGGTCGCGGTCCTACGTTAAGCTGGGGGACCCTTCACTCATCTTT
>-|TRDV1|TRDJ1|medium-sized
CALGPPGDLPYTDKLIF
TGTGCTCTTGGGCCCCCGGGGGACCTACCGTACACCGATAAACTCATCTTT
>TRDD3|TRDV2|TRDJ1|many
CACDTVRELGAPSSTDKLIF
TGTGCCTGTGACACCGTCCGCGAACTGGGGGCCCCTTCATCGACCGATAAACTCATCTTT
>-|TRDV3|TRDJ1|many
CAFTYFLPIPLGDDTDKLIF
TGTGCCTTCACCTATTTCCTACCGATACCGCTGGGGGACGACACCGATAAACTCATCTTT
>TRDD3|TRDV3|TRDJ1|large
CASLSTGGQTAKVGVRYTDKLIF
TGTGCCTCCCTCAGTACTGGGGGACAGACGGCGAAAGTGGGGGTGAGATACACCGATAAACTCATCTTT
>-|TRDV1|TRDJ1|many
CALGELGPKKLIF
TGTGCTCTTGGGGAACTAGGTCCTAAGAAACTCATCTTT
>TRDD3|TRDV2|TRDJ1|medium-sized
CACDTLAGGYGRTDKLIF
TGTGCCTGTGACACCCTGGCTGGGGGATACGGTAGGACCGATAAACTCATCTTT
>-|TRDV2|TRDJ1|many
CACDPWEDKNDKLIF
TGTGCCTGTGACCCCTGGGAAGATAAAAACGATAAACTCATCTTT
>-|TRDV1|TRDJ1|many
CALGDNFFLLRDTGEFTDKLIF
TGTGCTCTTGGGGATAATTTCTTCCTACTTCGGGATACGGGGGAATTTACCGATAAACTCATCTTT
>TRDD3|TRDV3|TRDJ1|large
CAFTYPSYWGIASLYTDKLIF
TGTGCCTTTACCTACCCCTCCTACTGGGGGATAGCATCCTTGTACACCGATAAACTCATCTTT
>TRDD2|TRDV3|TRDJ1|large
CAAGPSHGSPFLTDKLIF
TGTGCCGCTGGGCCTTCCCACGGGTCCCCCTTCCTCACCGATAAACTCATCTTT
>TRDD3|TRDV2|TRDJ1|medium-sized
CACDTFFGGYDRDTDKLIF
TGTGCCTGTGACACCTTCTTCGGGGGATACGATAGAGACACCGATAAACTCATCTTT
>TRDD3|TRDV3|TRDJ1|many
CALATLRPDPYWGTDKLIF
TGTGCCCTTGCCACCCTCCGACCCGACCCGTACTGGGGAACCGATAAACTCATCTTT
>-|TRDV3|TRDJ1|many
CALPRGLFLRIGIRHGLDDKLIF
TGTGCCTTGCCCCGGGGTCTTTTCCTACGAATTGGGATACGCCACGGGTTGGACGATAAACTCATCTTT
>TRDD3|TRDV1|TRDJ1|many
CALGEVGLPTTLRLLGDTGVYTDKLIF
TGTGCTCTTGGGGAAGTAGGCCTTCCTACGACCCTGAGACTACTGGGGGATACGGGGGTGTACACCGATAAACTCATCTTT
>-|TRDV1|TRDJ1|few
CALGELFRLGPRSGTDRLIF
TGTGCTCTTGGGGAACTCTTTCGTCTGGGGCCAAGAAGCGGAACCGATAGACTCATCTTT
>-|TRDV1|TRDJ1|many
CALGDPFLRLKLGVSGWPDKLIF
TGTGCTCTTGGGGACCCCTTCCTACGGCTTAAACTGGGGGTCTCGGGGTGGCCCGATAAACTCATCTTT
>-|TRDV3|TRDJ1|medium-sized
CALDPPWGAYKLIF
TGTGCTCTCGATCCGCCGTGGGGGGCCTATAAACTCATCTTT
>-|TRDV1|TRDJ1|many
CALGEAYYRGYSCSSDKLIF
TGTGCTCTTGGGGAAGCTTACTATAGGGGGTACTCGTGTTCCTCCGATAAACTCATCTTT